These 3 T cell receptor beta chains originate from one sample sequenced in a study of OX40 agonist ivuxolimab in advanced cancers. Libraries came from the immunoSEQ multiplex PCR assay. TCRdb carries this immuneACCESS record with in-frame sequences only. Its versions omit some clonotypes, under half of them owing to an unresolved V gene in the studies checked, with the rest unexplained. The sample has 50,000 or so clones on record, roughly 77% of them singletons. The ten largest clones add up to around 0.71% of the sample. The sample here was CD4+ or CD8+ T cells sorted from blood, taken in a trial of the OX40 agonist ivuxolimab. The origin of the receptors is an adult with an advanced solid tumor such as melanoma, head and neck, liver or kidney cancer.

The sample holds one count of this clone. The V gene is TRBV4-1, the J gene TRBJ2-6, with no clear D. CDR1 MGHRA and CDR2 YSYEKL come from the germline V gene. Trimming shortened V by 7 bases and J by 0 bases, and 16 bases separated the two germline ends. The CDR3 runs to 17 residues. The CDR3 bases are TGCGCCAGCAATCGCGCGCTCCAAGACTCTGGGGCCAACGTCCTGACTTTC. Translation: CASNRALQDSGANVLTF.

CDR3 in amino acids: CASRTQPLSYNEQFF. The CDR3 bases are TGCGCCAGCAGGACTCAGCCCCTCTCCTACAATGAGCAGTTCTTC. V gene TRBV5-1 combines with J gene TRBJ2-1, with unresolved D. This CDR3 has 15 amino acids. Germline V gives CDR1 SGHRS, CDR2 YFSETQ. With 5 bases removed from V and 0 bases from J, the gap between germline ends came to 12 bases.

The V call is TRBV5-1, the J call TRBJ1-2, with 7 bases matching TRBD1. Unmatched junction bases numbered 8, after V lost 0 bases and J lost 6 bases. The CDR3 has 15 residues. Germline V gene lookup returns CDR1 SGHRS and CDR2 YFSETQ. The CDR3 here is CASSLERQGYDGYTF. The CDR3 nucleotides read TGCGCCAGCAGCTTGGAGCGACAGGGATACGATGGCTACACCTTC.